This T cell receptor (beta chain) emerged from a study of T cell clonotyping in hematopoietic cell transplantation. This clone was observed a handful of times. Antigen specificity is unknown. This sample includes further DNA sequences coding for the same CDR3. The assay was immunoSEQ multiplex PCR, and TCRdb's table has in-frame clones only and misses some. The data show 50,000 or so clones, roughly 85% seen once. The time point is: recipient sample about 28 days before transplant, after cytoreduction. Study conclusions and caveats: Pathologically expanded recipient clonotypes increased progressively from day 30 to day 180 as diversity fell. Cells were unsorted, so CD4 and CD8 contributions were not separated.

CDR1 MDHEN and CDR2 SYDVKM come from the germline V gene. Trimming left V 3 bases short and J 0 bases short, with 11 bases between. This CDR3 is 15 amino acids long. Sequences were derived from peripheral blood mononuclear cells, sampled before stem cell transplant. The clonotype originates from a man in his sixties with myelodysplastic syndrome. Some clones in this sample may be carry-over from other donors' samples. The V and J genes are TRBV28 and TRBJ1-2; D remains ambiguous. In DNA form, the CDR3 reads TGTGCCAGCAGTTTTGGTGGAGGGACTAACTATGGCTACACCTTC. As protein: CASSFGGGTNYGYTF.